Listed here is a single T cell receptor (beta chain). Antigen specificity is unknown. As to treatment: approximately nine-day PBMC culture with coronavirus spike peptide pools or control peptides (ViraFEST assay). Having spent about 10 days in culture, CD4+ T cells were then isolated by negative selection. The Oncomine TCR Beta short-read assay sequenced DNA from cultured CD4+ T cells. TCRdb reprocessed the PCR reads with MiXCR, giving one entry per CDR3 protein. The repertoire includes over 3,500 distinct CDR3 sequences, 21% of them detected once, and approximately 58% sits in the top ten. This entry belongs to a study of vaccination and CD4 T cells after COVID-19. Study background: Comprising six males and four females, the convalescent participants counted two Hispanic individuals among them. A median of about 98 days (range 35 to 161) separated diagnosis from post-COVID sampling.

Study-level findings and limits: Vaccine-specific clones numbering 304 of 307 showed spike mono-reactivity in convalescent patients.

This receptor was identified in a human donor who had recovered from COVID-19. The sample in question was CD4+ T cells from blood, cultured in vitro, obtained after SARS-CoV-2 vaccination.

For the CDR3, the DNA is TGCAGTGCTAGGAAGGGGGGTCCCGCAGATACGCAGTATTTT. Protein: CSARKGGPADTQYF. The chain joins TRBV20-1 to TRBJ2-3; TRBD1 or TRBD2 may be the D gene (6 bases each). Germline values: CDR1 DFQATT, CDR2 SNEGSKA (reference sequence). Trimming cost V 3 bases and J 4 bases, with 14 bases left between them. This CDR3 region has 14 residues.